The 26 T cell receptor beta chains presented below share a single source sample, sequenced in a study of T cells in Graves' hyperthyroidism and ophthalmopathy. Researchers took RNA transcripts and amplified the TCR beta CDR3 regions from them. During a first-round RT-PCR of the TCR CDR3, the HTBI primer set was used. MiXCR, run by TCRdb on the multiplex PCR reads, gives a single entry per CDR3 protein. This sample yields about 460,000 distinct CDR3 sequences, of which roughly 23% are seen a single time; about 49% belongs to the top ten. Sequenced: blood. These receptors were collected from an older woman with Graves' ophthalmopathy.

The chain uses TRBV6-1 and TRBJ1-2; tentatively, D is TRBD1 (5 bases). The CDR3 spans 16 residues. The germline CDR1 and CDR2 sequences are MNHNS and SASEGT. Trimming left V 7 bases short and J 8 bases short, with 26 bases between. The CDR3 spells CASNNRKFEADTGYTF. The CDR3 coding sequence is TGTGCCAGCAATAATCGGAAATTTGAAGCGGACACAGGCTACACCTTC.

This chain connects TRBV7-9 to TRBJ2-1; D tentatively fits TRBD1 or TRBD2 (5 bases each). The CDR3 has 15 amino acids. Germline values: CDR1 SEHNR, CDR2 FQNEAQ (reference sequence). V was trimmed by 6 bases and J by 8 bases, leaving 20 bases between them. The CDR3 loop is CASSPRGSSWDEQFF. DNA of the CDR3: TGTGCCAGCAGTCCACGGGGCTCAAGCTGGGATGAGCAGTTCTTC.

Only a few counts were recorded for this clonotype. This chain connects TRBV11-2 to TRBJ2-2, with D perhaps matching TRBD1 (6 bases). The CDR3 spans 14 residues. Germline V lookup: CDR1 SGHAT, CDR2 FQNNGV. The ends were cut back, 5 bases at V and 6 bases at J, with 13 bases in the middle. The CDR3 loop is CASSPNRVAGELFF. The CDR3 DNA follows: TGTGCCAGCAGCCCGAACAGGGTTGCCGGGGAGCTGTTTTTT.

This rearrangement joins TRBV5-6 to TRBJ1-5, with D tentatively TRBD1 (6 bases). Between the trimmed V and J ends, which lost 4 bases and 0 bases, there was a span of 26 bases. The CDR3 totals 20 residues. Looked up from germline, CDR1 is SGHDT and CDR2 is YYEEEE. CDR3 DNA: TGTGCCAGCAGCGATGGTGGGCTAGGACGGGGGCTGTATAGCAATCAGCCCCAGCATTTT. Translation gives CASSDGGLGRGLYSNQPQHF.

This chain uses TRBV30 with TRBJ1-3; unclear D gene. The V gene's germline CDR1 is GTSNPN and CDR2 SVGIG (reference sequence). Trimming cost V 2 bases and J 0 bases, with 8 bases left between them. The CDR3 consists of 14 residues. This chain's CDR3 is CAWSYRSSGNTIYF. The DNA of the CDR3 is TGTGCCTGGAGTTACCGGAGCTCTGGAAACACCATATATTTT.

The rearrangement uses TRBV20-1 and TRBJ1-1; D gene unclear. Germline CDR1 reads DFQATT; CDR2 reads SNEGSKA (reference sequence). V was cut by 6 bases and J by 0 bases, with 8 bases left in between. The length of the CDR3 is 12 residues. For the CDR3, the DNA is TGCAGTGCCAACGGGGTGAACACTGAAGCTTTCTTT. Amino acid sequence: CSANGVNTEAFF.

The chain combines TRBV6-1 with TRBJ1-6; a possible D gene is TRBD1 (5 bases). V lost 6 bases to trimming and J lost 9 bases, with 15 bases between them. From germline, CDR1 is MNHNS and CDR2 SASEGT. The CDR3 loop spans 14 amino acids. CDR3 residues: CASRQGGVGSPLHF. CDR3 bases: TGTGCCAGCAGACAAGGAGGGGTCGGTTCACCCCTCCACTTT.

This rearrangement joins TRBV13 to TRBJ2-1; D not resolved. The CDR3 is 12 amino acids. The germline gives CDR1 PRHDT, CDR2 FYEKMQ (reference sequence). V was shortened by 1 base and J by 11 bases, with 9 bases between the two germline ends. The CDR3 bases are TGTGCCAGCAGCTTAGAGCGAATAAAGCAGTTCTTC. This translates into CASSLERIKQFF.

The chain uses TRBV20-1 and TRBJ2-2; D gene ambiguous. The ends were cut back, 0 bases at V and 1 base at J, with 9 bases in the middle. Looked up from germline, CDR1 is DFQATT and CDR2 is SNEGSKA (reference sequence). The CDR3 is 15 residues long. DNA for the CDR3: TGCAGTGCTAGAGATGTCCTGGGGAACACCGGGGAGCTGTTTTTT. This sequence encodes CSARDVLGNTGELFF.

This clonotype is a singleton in its sample. The CDR3 coding sequence is TGTGCCAGCCAAGCTTCTTTTGGACTAGCGGGGACGAGATCCTACAATGAGCAGTTCTTC. Amino acid sequence: CASQASFGLAGTRSYNEQFF. The chain employs TRBV7-2 and TRBJ2-1, with TRBD2 matching 12 bases. The J segment lost 1 base and the V segment lost 8 bases, leaving 18 bases of the junction unmatched. CDR1 and CDR2 (germline): SGHTA, FQGNSA. The CDR3 is made up of 20 amino acids. The entire variable domain, with the rest obtained from reference TRBV7-2 and TRBJ2-1, is as follows: GAGVSQSPSNKVTEKGKDVELRCDPISGHTALYWYRQSLGQGLEFLIYFQGNSAPDKSGLPSDRFSAERTGGSVSTLTIQRTQQEDSAVYLCASQASFGLAGTRSYNEQFFGPGTRLTVL.

This clonotype was observed a handful of times. The DNA for the CDR3 is TGCAGTGCTAGAGCTAGCGGGAGAAACTACGAGCAGTACTTC. Translated, it gives CSARASGRNYEQYF. The chain combines TRBV20-1 with TRBJ2-7; TRBD2 aligns across 10 bases. The trim removed 1 base at V and 3 bases at J, leaving 3 bases unmatched. The length of the CDR3 is 14 residues. Germline assignment: CDR1 DFQATT and CDR2 SNEGSKA (reference sequence).

This clonotype has ten or more counts. The chain joins TRBV30 to TRBJ2-7; 12 bases fit TRBD2. Germline lookup yields CDR1 GTSNPN and CDR2 SVGIG (reference sequence). The CDR3 has 13 residues. Trimming cost V 2 bases and J 7 bases; bases outside gene matches: 3. In nucleotides, the CDR3 is TGTGCCTGGAGTTCGGGACTAGCGGGTGAGCAGTACTTC. This sequence encodes CAWSSGLAGEQYF.

This clonotype came up a few times. The chain joins TRBV5-4 to TRBJ1-5; no firm D call. This CDR3 spans 12 amino acids. Germline V CDR1 and CDR2: SGHNT, YYREEE (reference sequence). V gave up 3 bases and J gave up 5 bases, with 6 bases separating them. The CDR3 bases are TGTGCCAGCAGCTACGGGGATCAGCCCCAGCATTTT. This sequence encodes CASSYGDQPQHF.

The CDR3 DNA sequence: TGTGCCAGCAGCTCATGGACCTCCTACGAGCAGTACTTC. Its translation is CASSSWTSYEQYF. The V call is TRBV7-2, the J call TRBJ2-7; D gene ambiguous. The CDR3 spans 13 residues. Germline CDR1 and CDR2: SGHTA and FQGNSA. Trimming stripped 4 bases from V and 0 bases from J, with 7 bases between. Using reference TRBV7-2 and TRBJ2-7 for the parts outside the CDR3, the full variable domain is GAGVSQSPSNKVTEKGKDVELRCDPISGHTALYWYRQSLGQGLEFLIYFQGNSAPDKSGLPSDRFSAERTGGSVSTLTIQRTQQEDSAVYLCASSSWTSYEQYFGPGTRLTVT.

In DNA form, the CDR3 reads TGTGCCACCCGCGGGGGGGGCAATGAGCAGTTCTTC. It is translated as CATRGGGNEQFF. This chain uses TRBV24-1 with TRBJ2-1; 9 bases align to TRBD2. V dropped 9 bases and J dropped 6; count of bases not matched to a gene: 2. Germline CDR1 and CDR2: KGHDR and SFDVKD. This CDR3 has 12 amino acids.

The J gene is TRBJ2-1, the V gene TRBV20-1; weak D call: TRBD2 (5 bases). Trimming stripped 5 bases from V and 7 bases from J, with 9 bases between. Germline assignment: CDR1 DFQATT and CDR2 SNEGSKA (reference sequence). The CDR3 consists of 11 residues. The CDR3 region has the DNA TGCAGTGCTCTTCGGAGGAATGAGCAGTTCTTC. Its translation is CSALRRNEQFF.

This clonotype was picked up a small number of times. This sequence joins TRBV5-1 and TRBJ2-5; TRBD1 matches at 8 bases. V was pared by 7 bases and J by 5 bases, with 19 bases of the junction left unmatched. Germline V gene data show CDR1 as SGHRS and CDR2 as YFSETQ. This CDR3 spans 17 amino acids. DNA for the CDR3: TGCGCCAGCGGTCTCCAGTTAATGCAGGGGGCGCGGGAGACCCAGTACTTC. It encodes CASGLQLMQGARETQYF.

The sample holds a few counts of this clonotype. This chain links TRBV9 with TRBJ1-5; a weak D match, TRBD1 (6 bases). V was clipped by 4 bases and J by 2 bases, with 13 bases between them. The CDR3 contains 15 residues. Germline CDR1 is SGDLS and CDR2 is YYNGEE. In DNA, the CDR3 is TGTGCCAGCAGCCTTACAGGGTCGGGCAATCAGCCCCAGCATTTT. As protein: CASSLTGSGNQPQHF.

V and J are TRBV5-1 and TRBJ1-2; 12 bases fit TRBD1. Germline V CDR1 and CDR2: SGHRS, YFSETQ. With V trimmed by 4 bases and J by 7 bases, 8 bases remained unmatched. The CDR3 runs to 15 residues. Here the CDR3 reads CASSPQGQGASGYTF. The CDR3 nucleotides read TGCGCCAGCAGCCCTCAGGGACAGGGGGCGAGTGGCTACACCTTC.

The V gene is TRBV5-6, the J gene TRBJ1-6; the match to TRBD1 covers 10 bases. The V gene end was trimmed by 2 bases and the J gene end by 10 bases; junction bases not matched to a gene: 6. The CDR3 runs 15 residues. CDR1 and CDR2 from the germline V gene are SGHDT and YYEEEE. The CDR3 loop is CASSFGTGDLSPLHF. CDR3 bases: TGTGCCAGCAGCTTCGGGACAGGGGACCTATCACCCCTCCACTTT. Drawing the rest from reference TRBV5-6 and TRBJ1-6, the complete variable domain is DAGVTQSPTHLIKTRGQQVTLRCSPKSGHDTVSWYQQALGQGPQFIFQYYEEEERQRGNFPDRFSGHQFPNYSSELNVNALLLGDSALYLCASSFGTGDLSPLHFGNGTRLTVT.

V and J are TRBV7-9 and TRBJ2-7, with 8 bases matching TRBD2. This CDR3 is built from 14 residues. In germline, CDR1 is SEHNR, CDR2 FQNEAQ (reference sequence). The trim removed 2 bases at V and 8 bases at J, leaving 8 bases unmatched. The CDR3 DNA reads as TGTGCCAGCAGCTTAAGCGGGAGAGCCACCCAGCAGTACTTC. Encoded protein: CASSLSGRATQQYF.

The rearrangement links TRBV5-1 to TRBJ2-7, with D perhaps TRBD2 (5 bases). The germline V and J ends were trimmed by 1 base and 2 bases, with 28 bases remaining between them. Germline V gene lookup returns CDR1 SGHRS and CDR2 YFSETQ. This CDR3 has 20 amino acids. CDR3 residues: CASSLSLLLTTSSTPYEQYF. The DNA for the CDR3 is TGCGCCAGCAGCTTGTCCCTTCTTTTGACTACGAGCAGTACTCCCTACGAGCAGTACTTC.

Comment on this clonotype: A read error may account for a junction end that differs from germline. This sequence joins TRBV5-1 and TRBJ2-7, with 8 bases that match TRBD1. The CDR3 has 13 residues. CDR1 is SGHRS and CDR2 is YFSETQ in the germline V gene. CDR3 DNA sequence: TGTGCCAGCAGCCTGAACAGGGGGTGGGAGCAGTACTTC. Translated: CASSLNRGWEQYF.

The V call is TRBV12-3 or TRBV12-4, the J call TRBJ1-5; TRBD1 is a possible D gene (5 bases). Between the trimmed V and J ends, which lost 6 bases and 6 bases, there was a span of 18 bases. The CDR3 covers 15 residues. The CDR3 DNA sequence: TGTGCCAGCAGCTCCACCTACCAGGGACCTCAGCCCCAGCATTTT. Encoded protein: CASSSTYQGPQPQHF.

This clonotype was found many times. This chain connects TRBV6-1 to TRBJ2-2, with D unclear. The length of the CDR3 is 13 residues. V lost 6 bases, J lost 7 bases, and 12 bases lay in between. CDR1 is MNHNS, CDR2 SASEGT, per germline. The CDR3 sequence is CASRSGPIGELFF. The CDR3 DNA reads TGTGCCAGCAGATCCGGACCGATCGGGGAGCTGTTTTTT.

There are many counts of this clonotype. The rearrangement links TRBV6-2 or TRBV6-3 to TRBJ1-2, with TRBD1 identical over 9 bases. This CDR3 is 15 amino acids long. The V gene's germline CDR1 is MNHEY and CDR2 SVGEGT. Trimming took 1 base from V and 10 from J; bases not matched to a gene: 10. CDR3 amino acids: CASSYFPKGQGYYTF. CDR3 coding DNA: TGTGCCAGCAGTTACTTTCCGAAGGGACAGGGTTACTACACCTTC.